This is a list of T cell receptor beta chains from one sample in a study of Graves' ophthalmopathy and Graves' hyperthyroidism. One entry per CDR3 protein, called by TCRdb with MiXCR from the multiplex PCR reads. The repertoire includes 350,000 to 450,000 distinct CDR3 sequences, over 20% of them detected once, and roughly 3% sits in the top ten. The sample comprised peripheral blood. Every receptor here comes from a woman in her late teens or twenties with stable Graves' hyperthyroidism. CDR3s include the opening cysteine and the closing phenylalanine or tryptophan. Fields, in order: D gene, V gene, J gene, clone size, CDR3 DNA, CDR3 protein. The D gene is left open where the match is weak. Not every row has a clone size; where given, it reads once, few, many or a size class.

d_gene: TRBD2; v_gene: TRBV29-1; j_gene: TRBJ2-7; abundance: many; CDR3nt: TGCAGCGTTGAAGGAGGGACTAGCGTCTACGAGCAGTACTTC; CDR3aa: CSVEGGTSVYEQYF
d_gene: TRBD2; v_gene: TRBV28; j_gene: TRBJ2-5; abundance: many; CDR3nt: TGTGCCAGCAGTCAGCGGGGGGGCGTAGAGACCCAGTACTTC; CDR3aa: CASSQRGGVETQYF
d_gene: -; v_gene: TRBV6-5; j_gene: TRBJ1-2; abundance: -; CDR3nt: TGTGCCAGCAGTTACTCTACGGGGAACCATGGCTACACCTTC; CDR3aa: CASSYSTGNHGYTF
d_gene: -; v_gene: TRBV7-7; j_gene: TRBJ1-1; abundance: many; CDR3nt: TGTGCTAGCAGCCCACGGGACATAAAGAACACTGAAGCTTTCTTT; CDR3aa: CASSPRDIKNTEAFF
d_gene: TRBD2; v_gene: TRBV2; j_gene: TRBJ2-1; abundance: many; CDR3nt: TGTGCCAGCAGTGAATCGACTAGCGGTGCCTTTGAGCAGTTCTTC; CDR3aa: CASSESTSGAFEQFF
d_gene: TRBD2; v_gene: TRBV27; j_gene: TRBJ2-2; abundance: many; CDR3nt: TGTGCCAGCAGTCCACTTAGCGGGGCGAACACCGGGGAGCTGTTTTTT; CDR3aa: CASSPLSGANTGELFF
d_gene: -; v_gene: TRBV27; j_gene: TRBJ2-7; abundance: many; CDR3nt: TGTGCCAGCAGTTCGGGACACAATCTCTACGAGCAGTACTTC; CDR3aa: CASSSGHNLYEQYF
d_gene: -; v_gene: TRBV10-3; j_gene: TRBJ1-1; abundance: many; CDR3nt: TGTGCCATCAGTGAGGGGGCGGGAAACACTGAAGCTTTCTTT; CDR3aa: CAISEGAGNTEAFF
d_gene: -; v_gene: TRBV29-1; j_gene: TRBJ1-2; abundance: many; CDR3nt: TGCAGCGTTGAGTGGTCCAACGGGCCTGGCTACACCTTC; CDR3aa: CSVEWSNGPGYTF
d_gene: -; v_gene: TRBV11-2; j_gene: TRBJ2-2; abundance: many; CDR3nt: TGTGCCAGCAGCTTAGAACAGGGTGACACCGGGGAGCTGTTTTTT; CDR3aa: CASSLEQGDTGELFF
d_gene: -; v_gene: TRBV28; j_gene: TRBJ2-5; abundance: -; CDR3nt: TGTGCCAGCAGTTTCAATCGGTGGGCAGAACAAGAGACCCAGTACTTC; CDR3aa: CASSFNRWAEQETQYF
d_gene: TRBD2; v_gene: TRBV15; j_gene: TRBJ2-2; abundance: many; CDR3nt: TGTGCCACCAGCAGAGATCTTGGACTAGCGGGAGGTTCGACGAACACCGGGGAGCTGTTTTTT; CDR3aa: CATSRDLGLAGGSTNTGELFF
d_gene: -; v_gene: TRBV4-1; j_gene: TRBJ1-3; abundance: -; CDR3nt: TGCGCCAGCAGCCGGCAGGGTTCAAACACCATATATTTT; CDR3aa: CASSRQGSNTIYF
d_gene: -; v_gene: TRBV10-1; j_gene: TRBJ2-7; abundance: many; CDR3nt: TGCGCCAGCACCCTGGGACCGCAGGGCTACGAGCAGTACTTC; CDR3aa: CASTLGPQGYEQYF
d_gene: TRBD1; v_gene: TRBV28; j_gene: TRBJ1-1; abundance: -; CDR3nt: TGTGCCAGCAGTTTGGAGGGACAGGGGTATGCTTTCTTT; CDR3aa: CASSLEGQGYAFF
d_gene: -; v_gene: TRBV25-1; j_gene: TRBJ2-5; abundance: -; CDR3nt: TGTGCCAGCAGTGAGTTAGGGGGGACGGGAAGCGAGACCCAGTACTTC; CDR3aa: CASSELGGTGSETQYF
d_gene: -; v_gene: TRBV6-5; j_gene: TRBJ1-1; abundance: many; CDR3nt: TGTGCCAGCAGTCGAGTGGGGGGGCGAAACACTGAAGCTTTCTTT; CDR3aa: CASSRVGGRNTEAFF
d_gene: -; v_gene: TRBV28; j_gene: TRBJ2-5; abundance: -; CDR3nt: TGTGCCAGCAGTTTATGGATGCGCGGGGAAGAGACCCAGTACTTC; CDR3aa: CASSLWMRGEETQYF
d_gene: TRBD1; v_gene: TRBV7-2; j_gene: TRBJ1-2; abundance: many; CDR3nt: TGTGCCAGCAGCTACGTCCCGGGACAGGGGGCGCATGGCTACACCTTC; CDR3aa: CASSYVPGQGAHGYTF
d_gene: TRBD1; v_gene: TRBV24-1; j_gene: TRBJ2-5; abundance: many; CDR3nt: TGTGCCACCAGTGCCCCCGGGACAGTCCAAGAGACCCAGTACTTC; CDR3aa: CATSAPGTVQETQYF
d_gene: -; v_gene: TRBV6-5; j_gene: TRBJ1-1; abundance: many; CDR3nt: TGTGCCAGCAGATCCGAAATGAACACTGAAGCTTTCTTT; CDR3aa: CASRSEMNTEAFF
d_gene: TRBD2; v_gene: TRBV12-3/TRBV12-4; j_gene: TRBJ2-7; abundance: once; CDR3nt: TGTGCCAGCAGTTTCTCTAGCGGGAGACGCTCCTACGAGCAGTACTTC; CDR3aa: CASSFSSGRRSYEQYF
d_gene: TRBD2; v_gene: TRBV20-1; j_gene: TRBJ2-7; abundance: many; CDR3nt: TGCAGTGCTAGAGCTTACCCTAGCGGGCCCGAGCAGTACTTC; CDR3aa: CSARAYPSGPEQYF
d_gene: TRBD1; v_gene: TRBV10-1; j_gene: TRBJ1-5; abundance: many; CDR3nt: TGCGCCAGCAGAAGCGACAGGGGGGCTGTTTGTGATCAGCCCCAGCATTTT; CDR3aa: CASRSDRGAVCDQPQHF
d_gene: -; v_gene: TRBV28; j_gene: TRBJ1-1; abundance: many; CDR3nt: TGTGCCAGCAGTCCTACTAACGGACAGACCACTGAAGCTTTCTTT; CDR3aa: CASSPTNGQTTEAFF
d_gene: TRBD1; v_gene: TRBV12-3/TRBV12-4; j_gene: TRBJ2-7; abundance: once; CDR3nt: TGTGCCAGCAGTTCTGGCGGGACAGGTGGTAGTGAGCAGTACTTC; CDR3aa: CASSSGGTGGSEQYF
d_gene: -; v_gene: TRBV2; j_gene: TRBJ2-7; abundance: many; CDR3nt: TGTGCCAGCAGTAGGGGATTCTACGAGCAGTACTTC; CDR3aa: CASSRGFYEQYF
d_gene: -; v_gene: TRBV6-2/TRBV6-3; j_gene: TRBJ2-2; abundance: many; CDR3nt: TGTGCCAGCAGTTCCCACCGGGTGGGGGGTATGAACACCGGGGAGCTGTTTTTT; CDR3aa: CASSSHRVGGMNTGELFF
d_gene: -; v_gene: TRBV29-1; j_gene: TRBJ2-5; abundance: many; CDR3nt: TGCAGCGTTGTCTCTAGCGAGGGGGAGACCCAGTACTTC; CDR3aa: CSVVSSEGETQYF
d_gene: -; v_gene: TRBV19; j_gene: TRBJ1-1; abundance: many; CDR3nt: TGTGCCAGTAGTCTTCCGGACGGAAACGACGAAGCTTTCTTT; CDR3aa: CASSLPDGNDEAFF
d_gene: TRBD1; v_gene: TRBV20-1; j_gene: TRBJ2-7; abundance: many; CDR3nt: TGCAGTGCTAGTGGTCCTTACAGGGGCTACGAGCAGTACTTC; CDR3aa: CSASGPYRGYEQYF
d_gene: TRBD2; v_gene: TRBV7-2; j_gene: TRBJ2-7; abundance: many; CDR3nt: TGTGCCAGCAGAAAGCGGGACCTCTCCCACGAGCAGTACTTC; CDR3aa: CASRKRDLSHEQYF
d_gene: -; v_gene: TRBV20-1; j_gene: TRBJ2-5; abundance: many; CDR3nt: TGCAGTGCGGACCGCGGGACAGATGAGACCCAGTACTTC; CDR3aa: CSADRGTDETQYF
d_gene: TRBD2; v_gene: TRBV14; j_gene: TRBJ2-5; abundance: many; CDR3nt: TGTGCCAGCAGCTCATTTAGCGGGAGCTTGGCCCAGTACTTC; CDR3aa: CASSSFSGSLAQYF
d_gene: -; v_gene: TRBV9; j_gene: TRBJ1-3; abundance: many; CDR3nt: TGTGCCAGCAGCGTAGCACAGTTTTATCCTGGAAACACCATATATTTT; CDR3aa: CASSVAQFYPGNTIYF
d_gene: TRBD1; v_gene: TRBV11-2; j_gene: TRBJ2-7; abundance: -; CDR3nt: TGTGCCAGCAGCTCGTTACGCGGGACAGGACCCTACGAGCAGTACTTC; CDR3aa: CASSSLRGTGPYEQYF
d_gene: TRBD2; v_gene: TRBV9; j_gene: TRBJ2-5; abundance: few; CDR3nt: TGTGCCAGCAGCCTGGGGACTAGCGGGAGATTCGCCCAGTACTTC; CDR3aa: CASSLGTSGRFAQYF
d_gene: -; v_gene: TRBV7-9; j_gene: TRBJ1-1; abundance: few; CDR3nt: TGTGCCAGCAGCTTATTTGACACTGAAGCTTTCTTT; CDR3aa: CASSLFDTEAFF
d_gene: -; v_gene: TRBV6-2/TRBV6-3; j_gene: TRBJ2-6; abundance: -; CDR3nt: TGTGCCAGCAGTTACAGGGGGGGCAGCGCGTCTGGGGCCAACGTCCTGACTTTC; CDR3aa: CASSYRGGSASGANVLTF
d_gene: -; v_gene: TRBV3-1; j_gene: TRBJ1-1; abundance: few; CDR3nt: TGTGCCAGCAGCCTCGGATACACCAGTAACACTGAAGCTTTCTTT; CDR3aa: CASSLGYTSNTEAFF
d_gene: -; v_gene: TRBV27; j_gene: TRBJ1-1; abundance: -; CDR3nt: TGTGCCAGCAGTTTATCGTCAGGATTTGGCACTGAAGCTTTCTTT; CDR3aa: CASSLSSGFGTEAFF
d_gene: TRBD2; v_gene: TRBV10-1; j_gene: TRBJ2-7; abundance: many; CDR3nt: TGCGCCAGCAGTGAGAGCGGGATCCACGAGCAGTACTTC; CDR3aa: CASSESGIHEQYF
d_gene: -; v_gene: TRBV7-8; j_gene: TRBJ1-1; abundance: -; CDR3nt: TGTGCCAGCAGTCAAGGCCTTCCGGACACTGAAGCTTTCTTT; CDR3aa: CASSQGLPDTEAFF
d_gene: -; v_gene: TRBV19; j_gene: TRBJ2-7; abundance: many; CDR3nt: TGTGCCAGTAGAGGGGGAGCTTCCCACGAGCAGTACTTC; CDR3aa: CASRGGASHEQYF
d_gene: -; v_gene: TRBV30; j_gene: TRBJ2-7; abundance: once; CDR3nt: TGTGCCTGGAGTCCAGGGGACTACTCCTACGAGCAGTACTTC; CDR3aa: CAWSPGDYSYEQYF
d_gene: TRBD1; v_gene: TRBV20-1; j_gene: TRBJ1-1; abundance: -; CDR3nt: TGCAGTGCGCCTACAGGGGAATGGACTGAAGCTTTCTTT; CDR3aa: CSAPTGEWTEAFF
d_gene: -; v_gene: TRBV9; j_gene: TRBJ1-2; abundance: few; CDR3nt: TGTGCCAGCACCATCGGAGGGGGGATCTATGGCTACACCTTC; CDR3aa: CASTIGGGIYGYTF
d_gene: -; v_gene: TRBV5-1; j_gene: TRBJ2-7; abundance: many; CDR3nt: TGCGCCAGCCGACAAGCAGGGACTGGGAATTACGAGCAGTACTTC; CDR3aa: CASRQAGTGNYEQYF
d_gene: -; v_gene: TRBV15; j_gene: TRBJ2-5; abundance: many; CDR3nt: TGTGCCACCAGCAGGGCTACAGGGCAAGAGACCCAGTACTTC; CDR3aa: CATSRATGQETQYF
d_gene: -; v_gene: TRBV30; j_gene: TRBJ1-1; abundance: many; CDR3nt: TGTGCCTGGAAGAACGTATACACTGAAGCTTTCTTT; CDR3aa: CAWKNVYTEAFF
d_gene: -; v_gene: TRBV6-1; j_gene: TRBJ1-1; abundance: -; CDR3nt: TGTGCCAGCAGACAGCCGTGGGACAAGAAATACACTGAAGCTTTCTTT; CDR3aa: CASRQPWDKKYTEAFF
d_gene: TRBD2; v_gene: TRBV28; j_gene: TRBJ2-7; abundance: many; CDR3nt: TGTGCCAGCAGGACGACTAGCGGGATTTACGAGCAGTACTTC; CDR3aa: CASRTTSGIYEQYF
d_gene: -; v_gene: TRBV7-9; j_gene: TRBJ1-2; abundance: many; CDR3nt: TGTGCCAGCAGCGCATCACTTCAGGGCTACACCTTC; CDR3aa: CASSASLQGYTF
d_gene: TRBD2; v_gene: TRBV7-9; j_gene: TRBJ2-5; abundance: many; CDR3nt: TGTGCCAGCAGCTTATCGGCTAGCGGGATTCAAGAGACCCAGTACTTC; CDR3aa: CASSLSASGIQETQYF
d_gene: -; v_gene: TRBV28; j_gene: TRBJ1-1; abundance: many; CDR3nt: TGTGCCAGCAGGGCACCGAACACTGAAGCTTTCTTT; CDR3aa: CASRAPNTEAFF
d_gene: -; v_gene: TRBV25-1; j_gene: TRBJ2-5; abundance: -; CDR3nt: TGTGCCAGCAGTGAGGACAGGAGGGGGGAGACCCAGTACTTC; CDR3aa: CASSEDRRGETQYF
d_gene: TRBD2; v_gene: TRBV5-1; j_gene: TRBJ2-7; abundance: once; CDR3nt: TGCGCCAGCAGCTTTGAGCCTAGCGGGGGTGACGAGCAGTACTTC; CDR3aa: CASSFEPSGGDEQYF
d_gene: TRBD2; v_gene: TRBV20-1; j_gene: TRBJ2-7; abundance: -; CDR3nt: TGCAGTGCTATAGCGGGAAGCTACGAGCAGTACTTC; CDR3aa: CSAIAGSYEQYF
d_gene: -; v_gene: TRBV18; j_gene: TRBJ1-1; abundance: -; CDR3nt: TGTGCCAGCTTAAGGACGGCGAACACTGAAGCTTTCTTT; CDR3aa: CASLRTANTEAFF
d_gene: -; v_gene: TRBV6-2/TRBV6-3; j_gene: TRBJ2-2; abundance: many; CDR3nt: TGTGCCAGCGATAGGGGGATGAACACCGGGGAGCTGTTTTTT; CDR3aa: CASDRGMNTGELFF